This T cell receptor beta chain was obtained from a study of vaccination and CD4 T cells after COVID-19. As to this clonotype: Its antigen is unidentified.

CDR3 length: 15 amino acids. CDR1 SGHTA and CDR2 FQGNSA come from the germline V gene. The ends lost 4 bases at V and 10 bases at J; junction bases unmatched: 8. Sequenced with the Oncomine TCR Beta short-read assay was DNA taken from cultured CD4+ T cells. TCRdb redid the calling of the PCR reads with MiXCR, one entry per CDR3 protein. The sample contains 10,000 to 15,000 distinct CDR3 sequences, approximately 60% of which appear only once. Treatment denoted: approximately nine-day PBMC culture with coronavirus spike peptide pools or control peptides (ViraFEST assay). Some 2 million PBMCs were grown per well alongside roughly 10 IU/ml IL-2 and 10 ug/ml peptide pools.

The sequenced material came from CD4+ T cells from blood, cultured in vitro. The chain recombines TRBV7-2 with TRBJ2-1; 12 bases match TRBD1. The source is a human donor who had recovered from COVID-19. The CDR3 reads CASSSGTGGWYEQFF. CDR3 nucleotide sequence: TGTGCCAGCAGCTCCGGGACAGGGGGCTGGTACGAGCAGTTCTTC.